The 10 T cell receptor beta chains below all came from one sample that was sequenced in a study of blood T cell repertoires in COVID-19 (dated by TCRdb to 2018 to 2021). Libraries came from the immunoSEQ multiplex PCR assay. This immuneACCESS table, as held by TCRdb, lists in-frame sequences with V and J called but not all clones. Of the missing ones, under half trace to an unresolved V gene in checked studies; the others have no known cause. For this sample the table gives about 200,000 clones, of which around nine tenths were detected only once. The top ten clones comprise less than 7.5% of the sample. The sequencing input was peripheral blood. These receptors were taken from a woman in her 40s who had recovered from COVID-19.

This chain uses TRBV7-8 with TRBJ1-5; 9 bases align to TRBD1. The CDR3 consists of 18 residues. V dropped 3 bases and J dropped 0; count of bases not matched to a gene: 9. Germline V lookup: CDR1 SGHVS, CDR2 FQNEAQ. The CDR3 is CASSFFKGQGNSNQPQHF. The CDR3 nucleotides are TGTGCCAGCAGCTTCTTCAAGGGACAGGGAAATAGCAATCAGCCCCAGCATTTT. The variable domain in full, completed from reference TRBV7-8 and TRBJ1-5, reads GAGVSQSPRYKVAKRGQDVALRCDPISGHVSLFWYQQALGQGPEFLTYFQNEAQLDKSGLPSDRFFAERPEGSVSTLKIQRTQQEDSAVYLCASSFFKGQGNSNQPQHFGDGTRLSIL.

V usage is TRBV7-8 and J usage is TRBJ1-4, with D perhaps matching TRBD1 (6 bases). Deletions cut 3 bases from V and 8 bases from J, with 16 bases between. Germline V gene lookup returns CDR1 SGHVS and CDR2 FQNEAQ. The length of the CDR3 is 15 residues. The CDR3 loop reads CASSLGGGIAEKLFF. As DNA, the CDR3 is TGTGCCAGCAGCTTGGGAGGGGGAATAGCGGAAAAACTGTTTTTT.

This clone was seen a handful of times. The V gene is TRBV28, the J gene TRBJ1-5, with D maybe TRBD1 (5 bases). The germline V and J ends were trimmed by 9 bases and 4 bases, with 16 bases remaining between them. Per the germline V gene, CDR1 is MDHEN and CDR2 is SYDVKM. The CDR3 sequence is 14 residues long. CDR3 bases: TGTGCCAGTAATGATAGGGGCAGGAATCAGCCCCAGCATTTT. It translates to CASNDRGRNQPQHF.

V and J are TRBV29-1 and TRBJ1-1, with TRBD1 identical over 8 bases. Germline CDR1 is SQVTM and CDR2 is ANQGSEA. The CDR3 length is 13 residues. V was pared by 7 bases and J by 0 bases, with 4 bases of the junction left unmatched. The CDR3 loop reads CSERTGMNTEAFF. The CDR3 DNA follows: TGCAGCGAACGGACAGGGATGAACACTGAAGCTTTCTTT.

CDR3 protein: CASSLQGAGGYTF. The CDR3 DNA reads as TGTGCCAGCAGTTTACAGGGGGCTGGTGGCTACACCTTC. This sequence joins TRBV28 and TRBJ1-2; 8 bases fit TRBD1. CDR3 length equals 13 residues. V was pared by 2 bases and J by 7 bases, with 3 bases of the junction left unmatched. In germline, CDR1 is MDHEN, CDR2 SYDVKM.

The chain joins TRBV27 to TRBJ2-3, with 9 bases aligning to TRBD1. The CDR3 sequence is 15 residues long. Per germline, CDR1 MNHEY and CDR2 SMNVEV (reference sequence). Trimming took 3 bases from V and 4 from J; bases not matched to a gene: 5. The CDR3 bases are TGTGCCAGCAGTTTGGAAGGACAGGGGCCAGATACGCAGTATTTT. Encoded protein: CASSLEGQGPDTQYF.

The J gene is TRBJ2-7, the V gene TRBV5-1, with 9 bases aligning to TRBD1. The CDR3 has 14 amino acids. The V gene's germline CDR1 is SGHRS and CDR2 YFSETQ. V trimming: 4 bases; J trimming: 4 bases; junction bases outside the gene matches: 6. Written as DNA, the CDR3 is TGCGCCAGCAGCCCACAGACAGGGGGGTACGAGCAGTACTTC. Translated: CASSPQTGGYEQYF.

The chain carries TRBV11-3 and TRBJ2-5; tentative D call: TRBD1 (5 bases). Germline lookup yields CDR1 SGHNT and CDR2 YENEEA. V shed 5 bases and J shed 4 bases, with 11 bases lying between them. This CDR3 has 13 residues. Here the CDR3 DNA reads TGTGCCAGCAGCGAAGGGGAACTAGAGACCCAGTACTTC. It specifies CASSEGELETQYF.

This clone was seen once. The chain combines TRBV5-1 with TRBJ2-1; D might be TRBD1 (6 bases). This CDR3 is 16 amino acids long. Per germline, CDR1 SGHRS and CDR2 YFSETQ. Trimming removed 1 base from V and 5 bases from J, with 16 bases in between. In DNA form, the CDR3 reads TGCGCCAGCAGCTTGTGGGGGCGGCGAAGCGACAATGAGCAGTTCTTC. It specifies CASSLWGRRSDNEQFF.

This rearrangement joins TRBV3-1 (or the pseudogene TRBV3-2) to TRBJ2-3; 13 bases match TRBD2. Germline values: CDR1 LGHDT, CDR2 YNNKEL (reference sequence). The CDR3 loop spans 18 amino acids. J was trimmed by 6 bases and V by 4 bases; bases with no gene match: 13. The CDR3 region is CASSPFPTSGRFSDTQYF. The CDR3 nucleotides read TGTGCCAGCAGCCCCTTCCCGACTAGCGGGAGGTTTTCCGATACGCAGTATTTT.